Listed below are T cell receptor beta chains from one sample, sequenced in a study of blood T cells in healthy people across ages. From the 5' RACE reads, TCRdb called clonotypes with MiXCR, one entry per CDR3 protein. The data hold about 320,000 distinct CDR3 sequences, with around 29% observed a single time. Sequenced sample: blood. These receptors originate from a woman in her seventies in good health. Both conserved end residues are part of each CDR3. The D gene is left open where the match is weak. Clone size is not always given. Where it is, it says once, few, many or a class for expanded clones.

>NA|TRBV7-2|TRBJ2-1|NA
TGTGCCAGCAGCTTGTCGGGAGTTTCCTACAATGAGCAGTTCTTC
CASSLSGVSYNEQFF
>NA|TRBV7-6|TRBJ2-7|NA
TGTGCCAGCAGCTTAAGAGCGGCGGGAACGGGGGTCTACGAGCAGTACTTC
CASSLRAAGTGVYEQYF
>NA|TRBV7-3|TRBJ2-1|few
TGTGCCAGCAGCAACGTGGGCGGAGGCTCCTACAATGAGCAGTTCTTC
CASSNVGGGSYNEQFF
>NA|TRBV28|TRBJ2-3|NA
TGTGCCAGCAGTTTTGTCCGCGGGACGGGGGATACGCAGTATTTT
CASSFVRGTGDTQYF
>NA|TRBV24-1|TRBJ1-5|few
TGTGCCACCAGTGGATCGAGCAATCAGCCCCAGCATTTT
CATSGSSNQPQHF
>TRBD2|TRBV20-1|TRBJ2-2|few
TGCAGTGCTAGAGCCCAATCCCGGACTAGAACCGGGGAGCTGTTTTTT
CSARAQSRTRTGELFF
>NA|TRBV29-1|TRBJ2-1|few
TGCAGCGTCGACGCGACTCGTCGGAATGAGCAGTTCTTC
CSVDATRRNEQFF
>NA|TRBV20-1|TRBJ2-3|few
TGCAGTGCTAGGGTCCAGACAAAATCAGGGGATACGCAGTATTTT
CSARVQTKSGDTQYF
>NA|TRBV3-1|TRBJ1-1|NA
TGTGCCAGCAGCCAAGGTCGAGGCGGGAGCACTGAAGCTTTCTTT
CASSQGRGGSTEAFF
>NA|TRBV20-1|TRBJ2-3|NA
TGCAGTGCGCAGCGTGGATCGGGACTCCAAGCCGGGAGAGATACGCAGTATTTT
CSAQRGSGLQAGRDTQYF
>NA|TRBV29-1|TRBJ1-2|NA
TGCAGCGTTGAGGCCATGAGACTGGGTGGCTACACCTTC
CSVEAMRLGGYTF
>NA|TRBV29-1|TRBJ2-7|NA
TGCAGCGTTGACGACGGGGGAATGGGCAGGGTGACCTACGAGCAGTACTTC
CSVDDGGMGRVTYEQYF
>TRBD1|TRBV7-9|TRBJ2-7|NA
TGTGCCAGCAGCACGAGACAGGGTCGCTACGAGCAGTACTTC
CASSTRQGRYEQYF
>TRBD2|TRBV29-1|TRBJ2-5|NA
TGCAGCGTTGGTGGGACTAGCGGGATCCAAGAGACCCAGTACTTC
CSVGGTSGIQETQYF
>NA|TRBV27|TRBJ1-2|NA
TGTGCCAGCAGCTCGACGGGATCCCATGACTACACCTTC
CASSSTGSHDYTF
>NA|TRBV7-9|TRBJ2-5|NA
TGTGCCAGCAGCTTAAGTACTCGGGAGACCCAGTACTTC
CASSLSTRETQYF
>TRBD2|TRBV20-1|TRBJ2-5|few
TGCAGTGCTAGTAGGGGAGGGGCAGAGACCCAGTACTTC
CSASRGGAETQYF
>NA|TRBV4-2|TRBJ2-1|few
TGTGCCAGCAGCCAAGACCCCGGACTACGGAATGAGCAGTTCTTC
CASSQDPGLRNEQFF
>TRBD1|TRBV6-2/TRBV6-3|TRBJ2-1|many
TGTGCCAGCAGAGACAGGGATAGGTACAATGAGCAGTTCTTC
CASRDRDRYNEQFF
>NA|TRBV14|TRBJ2-1|few
TGTGCCAGCAGCCTCAGACAGACCTACAATGAGCAGTTCTTC
CASSLRQTYNEQFF
>TRBD1|TRBV24-1|TRBJ2-5|few
TGTGCCACCGGGACAGGGGCCAAAGAGACCCAGTACTTC
CATGTGAKETQYF
>TRBD2|TRBV7-6|TRBJ2-1|few
TGTGCCAGCAGCCTGGGACTAAACCGAGGGTACAATGAGCAGTTCTTC
CASSLGLNRGYNEQFF
>TRBD1|TRBV20-1|TRBJ2-5|NA
TGCAGTGCTACGACCGGGACAGGGGGACAAGAGACCCAGTACTTC
CSATTGTGGQETQYF
>NA|TRBV2|TRBJ1-1|few
TGTGCCAGCACGGCCTACGGTAAAAACACTGAAGCTTTCTTT
CASTAYGKNTEAFF
>TRBD2|TRBV28|TRBJ2-3|few
TGTGCCGTCGCAAGGGAGGGCCCTGATACGCAGTATTTT
CAVAREGPDTQYF
>NA|TRBV12-3/TRBV12-4|TRBJ2-1|few
TGTGCCAGCAGTCGTGTAGGTGCCTATGAGCAGTTCTTC
CASSRVGAYEQFF
>NA|TRBV12-3/TRBV12-4|TRBJ2-1|NA
TGTGCCAGCAGGGCGACCGACAGAAATGAGCAGTTCTTC
CASRATDRNEQFF
>TRBD2|TRBV20-1|TRBJ2-1|NA
TGCAGTGATCTCACTAGCGCGTACAATGAGCAGTTCTTC
CSDLTSAYNEQFF
>NA|TRBV28|TRBJ1-3|few
TGTGCCAGCAGAGAAGCTGGAAACACCATATATTTT
CASREAGNTIYF
>NA|TRBV12-5|TRBJ2-2|few
TGTGCTAGTGGTTTGTCAGGGACTCACTTGCGGACCGGGGAGCTGTTTTTT
CASGLSGTHLRTGELFF
>NA|TRBV5-1|TRBJ1-5|NA
TGCGCCAGCAGCTTGGTTCCAGGGAGTATCAATCAGCCCCAGCATTTT
CASSLVPGSINQPQHF
>NA|TRBV20-1|TRBJ2-7|NA
TGCAGTGCTACCCGACCCGCGTCCTACGAGCAGTACTTC
CSATRPASYEQYF
>TRBD2|TRBV28|TRBJ2-7|NA
TGTGCCAGCAGTGGACTAGCGGGGGCTCACTACGAGCAGTACTTC
CASSGLAGAHYEQYF
>NA|TRBV20-1|TRBJ2-3|NA
TGCAGTGCTACTAGCTATCCTAAAAGCACAGATACGCAGTATTTT
CSATSYPKSTDTQYF
>TRBD2|TRBV28|TRBJ2-1|NA
TGTGCCAGCAGTGGGGGGGGGTACTGGAGCTCCTACAATGAGCAGTTCTTC
CASSGGGYWSSYNEQFF
>NA|TRBV6-5|TRBJ1-2|few
TGTGCCAGCAGTTACTCTGGGGAAAACTATGGCTACACCTTC
CASSYSGENYGYTF
>NA|TRBV4-1|TRBJ1-5|few
TGCGCCAGCAGCCTGGGGCAGGGCTACCAGCCCCAGCATTTT
CASSLGQGYQPQHF
>TRBD2|TRBV7-3|TRBJ2-7|few
TGTGCCAGCACCCCTCCCCAGCGGGAGGACTACGAGCAGTACTTC
CASTPPQREDYEQYF
>TRBD2|TRBV12-3/TRBV12-4|TRBJ2-1|many
TGTGCCAGCACCCTAAACATAGCGGGAGGGCCCAATGAGCAGTTCTTC
CASTLNIAGGPNEQFF
>NA|TRBV24-1|TRBJ2-3|NA
TGTGCCACCAGTGACCGGGACTGGAGCACAGATACGCAGTATTTT
CATSDRDWSTDTQYF
>NA|TRBV27|TRBJ1-4|NA
TGTGCCAGCGGGGTACAGAATGAAAAACTGTTTTTT
CASGVQNEKLFF
>NA|TRBV5-1|TRBJ1-1|NA
TGCGCCAGCAGCTTCACCGACAGGAGAAGTACTGAAGCTTTCTTT
CASSFTDRRSTEAFF
>TRBD1|TRBV27|TRBJ1-2|NA
TGTGCCAGCAGTTTTGGGACAGGGTATGGGGGCTACACCTTC
CASSFGTGYGGYTF
>NA|TRBV5-6|TRBJ2-7|few
TGTGCCAGCAGCCCCGATCGGACTCCATACGAGCAGTATTTC
CASSPDRTPYEQYF
>NA|TRBV6-1|TRBJ2-4|NA
TGTGCCAGCAGTGAACTTGAGGCCAAAAACATTCAGTACTTC
CASSELEAKNIQYF
>TRBD2|TRBV27|TRBJ2-7|NA
TGTGCCAGCAGCCTGAGGGAGGGCCCGAGCTCCTACGAGCAGTACTTC
CASSLREGPSSYEQYF
>TRBD2|TRBV20-1|TRBJ2-3|few
TGCGGTGCCGTAGCGGGAACTCAGGGTACGCAGTATTTT
CGAVAGTQGTQYF
>NA|TRBV3-1|TRBJ2-5|NA
TGTGCCAGCAGCCATCAATCCGTAGCGGCACAAGAGACCCAGTACTTC
CASSHQSVAAQETQYF
>NA|TRBV18|TRBJ2-1|NA
TGTGCCAGCTCCCGCGACCGAGGGTCCCCTACTAATGAGCAGTTCTTC
CASSRDRGSPTNEQFF
>NA|TRBV6-5|TRBJ2-5|many
TGTGCCAGCAGTCTCCCGACGCAAGAGACCCAGTACTTC
CASSLPTQETQYF
>NA|TRBV20-1|TRBJ2-1|NA
TGCAGTGCGAAAGGGGCGGGAAAACGGGGCAATGAGCAGTTCTTC
CSAKGAGKRGNEQFF